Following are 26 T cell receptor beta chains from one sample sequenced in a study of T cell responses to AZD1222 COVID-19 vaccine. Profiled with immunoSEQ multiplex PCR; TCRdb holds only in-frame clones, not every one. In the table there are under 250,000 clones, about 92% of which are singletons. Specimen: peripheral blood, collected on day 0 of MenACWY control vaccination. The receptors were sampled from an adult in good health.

Here the CDR3 reads CASSPRVGSTDTQYF. CDR3 DNA sequence: TGTGCCAGCAGCCCCAGGGTCGGCTCTACAGATACGCAGTATTTT. The gene calls are TRBV6-5 and TRBJ2-3; maybe TRBD1 (5 bases). The germline V and J ends were trimmed by 6 bases and 3 bases, with 16 bases remaining between them. The CDR3 runs to 15 residues. Germline V gene data show CDR1 as MNHEY and CDR2 as SVGAGI.

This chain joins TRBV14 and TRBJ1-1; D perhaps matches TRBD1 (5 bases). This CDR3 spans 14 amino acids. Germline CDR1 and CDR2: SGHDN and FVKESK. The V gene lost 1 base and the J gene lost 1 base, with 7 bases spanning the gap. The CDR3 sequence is CASSQGGPNTEAFF. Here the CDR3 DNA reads TGTGCCAGCAGCCAAGGGGGACCGAACACTGAAGCTTTCTTT.

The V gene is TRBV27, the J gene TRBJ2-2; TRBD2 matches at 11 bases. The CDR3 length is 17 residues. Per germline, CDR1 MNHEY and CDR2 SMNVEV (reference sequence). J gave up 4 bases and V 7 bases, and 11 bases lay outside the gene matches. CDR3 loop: CASTLELAGGRTGELFF. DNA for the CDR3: TGTGCCAGCACCCTAGAATTAGCGGGGGGGCGCACCGGGGAGCTGTTTTTT.

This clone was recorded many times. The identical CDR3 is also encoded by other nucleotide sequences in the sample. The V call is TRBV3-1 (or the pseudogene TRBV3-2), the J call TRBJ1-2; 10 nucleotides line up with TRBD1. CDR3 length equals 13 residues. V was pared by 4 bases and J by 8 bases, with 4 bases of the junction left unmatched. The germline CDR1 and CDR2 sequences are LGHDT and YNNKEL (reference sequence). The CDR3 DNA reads TGTGCCAGCAGCCTAGGGACAGGGGTCGGCTACACCTTC. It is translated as CASSLGTGVGYTF.

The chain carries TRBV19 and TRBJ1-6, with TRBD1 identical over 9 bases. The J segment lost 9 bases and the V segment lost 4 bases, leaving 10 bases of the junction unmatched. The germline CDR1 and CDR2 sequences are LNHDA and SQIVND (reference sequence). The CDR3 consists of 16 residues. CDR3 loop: CASSNRPGQGVSPLHF. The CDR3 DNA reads TGTGCCAGTAGTAATCGTCCGGGACAGGGAGTTTCACCCCTCCACTTT.

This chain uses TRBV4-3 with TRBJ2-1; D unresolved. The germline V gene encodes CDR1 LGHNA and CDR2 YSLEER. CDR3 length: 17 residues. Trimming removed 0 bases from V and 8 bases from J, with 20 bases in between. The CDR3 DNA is TGCGCCAGCAGCCAAGAACAGCCTCCCAGAGGTCTAGATGAGCAGTTCTTC. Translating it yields CASSQEQPPRGLDEQFF.

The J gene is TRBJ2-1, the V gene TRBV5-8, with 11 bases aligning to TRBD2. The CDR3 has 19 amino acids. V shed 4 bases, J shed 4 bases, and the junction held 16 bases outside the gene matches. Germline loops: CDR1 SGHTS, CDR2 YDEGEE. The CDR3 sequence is CASSPNRGLAGGPYNEQFF. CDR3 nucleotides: TGTGCCAGCAGCCCTAACAGGGGTTTAGCGGGGGGGCCTTACAATGAGCAGTTCTTC.

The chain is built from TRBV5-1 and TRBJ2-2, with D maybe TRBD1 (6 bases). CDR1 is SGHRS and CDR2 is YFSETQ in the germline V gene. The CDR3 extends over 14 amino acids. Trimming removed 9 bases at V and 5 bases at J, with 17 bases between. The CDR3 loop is CATFEPRGTGELFF. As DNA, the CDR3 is TGCGCCACCTTCGAGCCCAGGGGTACCGGGGAGCTGTTTTTT.

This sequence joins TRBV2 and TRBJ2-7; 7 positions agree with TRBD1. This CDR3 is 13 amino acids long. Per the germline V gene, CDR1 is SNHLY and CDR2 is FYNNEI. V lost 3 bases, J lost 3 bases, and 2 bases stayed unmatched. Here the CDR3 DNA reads TGTGCCAGCAGTGAGGGACAGATCTACGAGCAGTACTTC. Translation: CASSEGQIYEQYF.

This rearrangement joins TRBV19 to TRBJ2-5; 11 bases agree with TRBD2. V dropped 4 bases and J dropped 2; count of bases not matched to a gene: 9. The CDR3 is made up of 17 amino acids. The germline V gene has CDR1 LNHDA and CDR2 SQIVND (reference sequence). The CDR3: CASSKFLAGGQQETQYF. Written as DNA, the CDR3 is TGTGCCAGTAGTAAGTTTCTAGCGGGGGGCCAACAAGAGACCCAGTACTTC.

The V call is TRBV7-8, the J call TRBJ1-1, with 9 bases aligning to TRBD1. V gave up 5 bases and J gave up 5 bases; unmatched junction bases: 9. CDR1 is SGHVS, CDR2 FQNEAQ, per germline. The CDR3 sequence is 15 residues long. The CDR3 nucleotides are TGTGCCAGCAGCCCTGACAGGGGGGTAGGTACTGAAGCTTTCTTT. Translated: CASSPDRGVGTEAFF. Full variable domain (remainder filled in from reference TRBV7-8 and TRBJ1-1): GAGVSQSPRYKVAKRGQDVALRCDPISGHVSLFWYQQALGQGPEFLTYFQNEAQLDKSGLPSDRFFAERPEGSVSTLKIQRTQQEDSAVYLCASSPDRGVGTEAFFGQGTRLTVV.

CDR3: CASAGGAGLNEQFF. DNA of the CDR3: TGTGCCAGCGCGGGGGGAGCAGGGCTCAATGAGCAGTTCTTC. The chain links TRBV6-5 to TRBJ2-1; 8 bases are shared with TRBD2. The CDR3 extends over 14 amino acids. Germline CDR1 and CDR2: MNHEY and SVGAGI. V shed 8 bases and J 6 bases; nucleotides not matched to a gene: 9.

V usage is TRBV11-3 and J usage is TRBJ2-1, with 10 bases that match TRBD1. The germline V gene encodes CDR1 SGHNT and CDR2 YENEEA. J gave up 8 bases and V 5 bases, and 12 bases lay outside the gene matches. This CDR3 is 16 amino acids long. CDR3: CASSHRSGTGVHEQFF. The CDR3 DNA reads TGTGCCAGCAGCCATCGCTCCGGGACAGGGGTCCATGAGCAGTTCTTC.

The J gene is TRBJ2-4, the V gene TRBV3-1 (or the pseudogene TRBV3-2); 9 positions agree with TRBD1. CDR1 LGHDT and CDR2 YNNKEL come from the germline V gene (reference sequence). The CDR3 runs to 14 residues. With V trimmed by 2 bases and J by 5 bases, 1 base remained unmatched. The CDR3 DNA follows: TGTGCCAGCAGCCAACGGGACAGGGAAAACATTCAGTACTTC. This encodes CASSQRDRENIQYF.

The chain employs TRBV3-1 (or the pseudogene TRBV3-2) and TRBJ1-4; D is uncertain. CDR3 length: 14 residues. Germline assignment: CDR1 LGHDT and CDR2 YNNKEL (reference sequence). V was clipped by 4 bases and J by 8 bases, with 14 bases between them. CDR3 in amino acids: CASSLRETMEKLFF. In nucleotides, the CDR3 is TGTGCCAGCAGCCTCCGGGAAACTATGGAAAAACTGTTTTTT.

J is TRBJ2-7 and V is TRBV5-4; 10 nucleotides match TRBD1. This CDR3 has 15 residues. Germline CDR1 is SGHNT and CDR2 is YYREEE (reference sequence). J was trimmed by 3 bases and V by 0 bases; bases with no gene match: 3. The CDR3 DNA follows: TGTGCCAGCAGCTTGGCCCGGGACAGGGGCTACGAGCAGTACTTC. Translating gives CASSLARDRGYEQYF.

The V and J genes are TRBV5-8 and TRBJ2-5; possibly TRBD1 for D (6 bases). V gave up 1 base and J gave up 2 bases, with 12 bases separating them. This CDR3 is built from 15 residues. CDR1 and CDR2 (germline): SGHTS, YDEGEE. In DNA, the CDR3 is TGTGCCAGCAGCTTGATCCCAGGACAGCAAGAGACCCAGTACTTC. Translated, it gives CASSLIPGQQETQYF.

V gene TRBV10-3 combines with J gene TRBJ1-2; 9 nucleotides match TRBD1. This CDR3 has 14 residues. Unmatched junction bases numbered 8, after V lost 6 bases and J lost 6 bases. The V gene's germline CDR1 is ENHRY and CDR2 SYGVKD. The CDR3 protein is CAIRPGTGSDGYTF. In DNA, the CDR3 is TGTGCCATCAGACCCGGGACAGGGTCCGATGGCTACACCTTC.

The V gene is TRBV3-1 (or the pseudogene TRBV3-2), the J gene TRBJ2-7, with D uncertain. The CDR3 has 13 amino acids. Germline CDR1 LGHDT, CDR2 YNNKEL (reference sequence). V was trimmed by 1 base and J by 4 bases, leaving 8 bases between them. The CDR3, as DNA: TGTGCCAGCAGCCAAGCTATGGCGTACGAGCAGTACTTC. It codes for CASSQAMAYEQYF.

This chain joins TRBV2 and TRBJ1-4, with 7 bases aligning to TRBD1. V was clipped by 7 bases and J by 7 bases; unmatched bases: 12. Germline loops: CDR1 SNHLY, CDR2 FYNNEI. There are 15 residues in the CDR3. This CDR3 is CASTPQGQRVEKLFF. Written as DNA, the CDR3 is TGTGCCAGCACCCCCCAGGGACAGAGAGTTGAAAAACTGTTTTTT.

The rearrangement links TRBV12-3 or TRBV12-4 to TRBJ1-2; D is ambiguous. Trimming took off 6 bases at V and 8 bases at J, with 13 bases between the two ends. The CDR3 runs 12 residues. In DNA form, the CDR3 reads TGTGCCAGCAGCCCGGATCGGCGGGGCTACACCTTC. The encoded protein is CASSPDRRGYTF.

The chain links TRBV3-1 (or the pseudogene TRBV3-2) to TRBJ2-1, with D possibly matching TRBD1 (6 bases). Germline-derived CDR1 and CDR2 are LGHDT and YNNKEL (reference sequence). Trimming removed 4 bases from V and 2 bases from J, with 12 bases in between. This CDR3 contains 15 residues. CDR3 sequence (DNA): TGTGCCAGCAGCCCGGGACATGCTCCCTACAATGAGCAGTTCTTC. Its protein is CASSPGHAPYNEQFF.

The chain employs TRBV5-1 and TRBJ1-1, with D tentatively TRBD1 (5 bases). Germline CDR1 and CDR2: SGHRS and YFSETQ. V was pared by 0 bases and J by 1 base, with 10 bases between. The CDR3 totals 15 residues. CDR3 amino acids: CASSLAGGENTEAFF. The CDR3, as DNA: TGCGCCAGCAGCTTGGCCGGGGGAGAGAACACTGAAGCTTTCTTT.

The chain's CDR3 is CASNGEKLFF. In DNA form, the CDR3 reads TGTGCCAGCAACGGGGAAAAACTGTTTTTT. The chain combines TRBV2 with TRBJ1-4; D unclear. The CDR3 spans 10 residues. The germline CDR1 and CDR2 sequences are SNHLY and FYNNEI. Trimming left V 7 bases short and J 8 bases short, with 5 bases between.

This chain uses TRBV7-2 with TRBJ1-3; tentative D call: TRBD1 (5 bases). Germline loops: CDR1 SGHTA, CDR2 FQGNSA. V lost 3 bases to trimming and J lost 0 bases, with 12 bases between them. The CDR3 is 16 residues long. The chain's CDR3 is CASSFVTGVSGNTIYF. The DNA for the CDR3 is TGTGCCAGCAGCTTCGTAACAGGTGTCTCTGGAAACACCATATATTTT.

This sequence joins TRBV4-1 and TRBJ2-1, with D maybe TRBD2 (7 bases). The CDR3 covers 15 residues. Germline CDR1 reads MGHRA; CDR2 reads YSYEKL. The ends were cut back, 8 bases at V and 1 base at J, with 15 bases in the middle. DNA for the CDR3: TGCGCCAGCCGCGGCGGGGGCTTGTCCTACAATGAGCAGTTCTTC. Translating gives CASRGGGLSYNEQFF.